These T cell receptor beta chains were read from a single sample in a study of neoadjuvant anti-PD-1 for oral cavity cancer. The method was immunoSEQ multiplex PCR; TCRdb's version includes in-frame clones alone and lacks a portion of them. The sample lists 30,000 to 40,000 clones, more than 75% occurring once. This material consisted of PBMCs, taken before nivolumab (anti-PD-1) treatment. All receptors derive from a person aged 35-79 years with oral cavity squamous cell carcinoma. Both conserved end residues are trimmed from each CDR3. Part of the rows lack a size; the others show once, few, many or a class for expanded clones.

TRBV4-1,-,TRBJ1-3,ASSLQRGPSGNTIY
TRBV5-4,-,TRBJ2-7,ASSLAGQRAYEQY
TRBV7-2,-,TRBJ1-6,ASSLAGTPYNSPLH
TRBV5-6,-,TRBJ1-1,ASSLRLTNTEAF
TRBV12-5,once,TRBJ2-7,ASGGGEQY
TRBV7-2,-,TRBJ2-7,ASSLVPGQGADEQY
TRBV6-1,-,TRBJ1-2,ASSEPTGVYGYT
TRBV10-3,-,TRBJ1-2,ATGTEGYGYT
TRBV4-1,-,TRBJ1-2,ASSQDYTDRYGYT
TRBV5-1,-,TRBJ1-1,ASRDERTGANTEAF
TRBV15,-,TRBJ1-1,ATSRQGQLGAEAF
TRBV29-1,-,TRBJ1-2,SVEDSIYGYT
TRBV27,-,TRBJ2-7,ATRTGGIYEQY
TRBV4-1,-,TRBJ2-3,ASSRGLAGGDTQY
TRBV5-4,-,TRBJ2-5,ASSLGQGFTETQY
TRBV7-9,-,TRBJ2-5,ASSLIETQY
TRBV6-5,-,TRBJ2-1,ASSSRGGGLNEQF
TRBV2,few,TRBJ1-5,ASHGEGQPQH
TRBV7-2,few,TRBJ2-7,ASSLDRQPSYEQY
TRBV18,-,TRBJ1-5,ASSPAGRGNNQPQH
TRBV2,-,TRBJ2-3,ASRRGAGTDTQY
TRBV6-5,-,TRBJ2-5,ASNYVRGTEATQY
TRBV27,-,TRBJ1-2,ASSLSAKKQDGYT
TRBV11-2,-,TRBJ2-2,ASSLDPPRSGGKELF
TRBV28,-,TRBJ1-6,ASSLPPPGSPLH
TRBV6-4,-,TRBJ2-7,ASRYCGALSYEQY
TRBV7-6,-,TRBJ1-1,ASSLAYRDKNTEAF
TRBV9,-,TRBJ2-1,ASSVSAGKYNEQF
TRBV5-4,few,TRBJ1-1,ASSSWTGEAF
TRBV7-2,-,TRBJ2-7,ASSLGFTGRGAPYEQY
TRBV10-2,-,TRBJ1-2,ASSEGQYGYT
TRBV5-1,-,TRBJ2-5,ASSFGGEETQY
TRBV19,-,TRBJ1-5,ASSISGFSNQPQH
TRBV15,-,TRBJ1-3,ATKAGPRGGNTIY
TRBV6-6,-,TRBJ1-2,ASSYESGVNYGYT
TRBV7-2,-,TRBJ2-2,ASSFQRNTGELF
TRBV7-9,-,TRBJ1-2,ASSSGTGGIDGYT
TRBV13,-,TRBJ2-3,ASSLAAGGLADTQY
TRBV5-6,-,TRBJ2-3,ASSLAVTGASPQY
TRBV10-3,-,TRBJ1-2,AISESQIRAVGDGYT
TRBV19,-,TRBJ2-2,ASSIRGVDTGELF
TRBV11-1,-,TRBJ1-2,ASSYTENYGYT
TRBV21-1,-,TRBJ2-7,ASSNYEQY
TRBV19,-,TRBJ1-2,ASSRDRGQRYGYT
TRBV15,-,TRBJ2-7,ATSYGAASNNYEQY
TRBV6-5,medium-sized,TRBJ2-7,ASSYGRKPYEQY
TRBV4-1,-,TRBJ2-1,ASSRLLAGVQGEQF
TRBV5-4,once,TRBJ1-3,ASSFQGSGNTIY